The source of this TCR beta chain is a study of blood T cell repertoires in COVID-19. The overall study: COVID-19 samples, acute and convalescent, were from the United States, Italy and Spain. The cDNA or gDNA used as material had been derived from T cells, B-cell-depleted T cells, or PBMCs.

Seattle patients were enrolled while actively infected and followed longitudinally. The V gene lost 2 bases and the J gene lost 11 bases, with 20 bases spanning the gap. The germline V gene has CDR1 SGHDT and CDR2 YYEEEE. There are 16 residues in the CDR3. How the authors handled the data: Reference gene primer amplification gave nucleated cell count estimates. Profiling relied on immunoSEQ multiplex PCR, and the TCRdb table lists in-frame clones only, not all of them. V and J calls plus clone size are reproduced from that table; the DNA served to infer D and trimming. This sample carries fewer than 250,000 clones, around nine tenths of them seen once, and the ten largest clones take approximately 0.8%.

Material: peripheral blood. The receptor's source is a man aged 25-40 years with COVID-19, enrolled during active disease. V usage is TRBV5-6 and J usage is TRBJ1-6; a weak D match, TRBD1 (6 bases). CDR3 nucleotide sequence: TGTGCCAGCAGCTTTGTTGGGACATCCCCCACGACACCCCTCCACTTT. Its protein product is CASSFVGTSPTTPLHF.